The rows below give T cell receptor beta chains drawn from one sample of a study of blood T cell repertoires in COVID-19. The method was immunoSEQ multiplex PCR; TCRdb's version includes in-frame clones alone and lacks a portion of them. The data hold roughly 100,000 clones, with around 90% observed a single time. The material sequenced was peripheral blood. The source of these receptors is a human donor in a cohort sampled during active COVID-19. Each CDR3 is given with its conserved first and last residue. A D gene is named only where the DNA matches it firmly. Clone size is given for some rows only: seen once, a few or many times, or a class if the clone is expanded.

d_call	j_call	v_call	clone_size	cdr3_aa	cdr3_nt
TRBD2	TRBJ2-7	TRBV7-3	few	CASSSRTSRTLTYEQYF	TGTGCCAGCAGCTCCAGGACTAGCCGCACTCTTACCTACGAGCAGTACTTC
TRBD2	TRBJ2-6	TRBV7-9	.	CASSLASGRAGANVLTF	TGTGCCAGCAGCTTGGCTAGCGGGAGAGCTGGGGCCAACGTCCTGACTTTC
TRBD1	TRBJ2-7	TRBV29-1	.	CSGRDREFEQYF	TGCAGCGGCCGGGACAGGGAATTCGAGCAGTACTTC
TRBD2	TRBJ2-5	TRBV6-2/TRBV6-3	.	CASSDRGGQETQYF	TGTGCCAGCAGCGACCGGGGGGGACAAGAGACCCAGTACTTC
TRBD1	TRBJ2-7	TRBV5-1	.	CASSWDRDRDYEQYF	TGCGCCAGCAGCTGGGACCGGGACAGGGACTACGAGCAGTACTTC
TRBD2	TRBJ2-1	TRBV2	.	CASSELAGGYNEQFF	TGTGCCAGCAGTGAACTAGCGGGAGGCTACAATGAGCAGTTCTTC
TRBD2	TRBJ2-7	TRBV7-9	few	CASSGTSGSWDEQYF	TGTGCCAGCAGCGGGACTAGCGGGAGTTGGGACGAGCAGTACTTC
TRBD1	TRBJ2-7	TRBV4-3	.	CASSARDRRRYEQYF	TGCGCCAGCAGCGCCCGGGACAGGCGACGATACGAGCAGTACTTC
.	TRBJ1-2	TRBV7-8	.	CASSRFTQIPGNGYTF	TGTGCCAGCAGCCGATTCACACAGATCCCCGGTAATGGCTACACCTTC
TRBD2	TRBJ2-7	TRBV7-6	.	CASSSGLAGEQYF	TGTGCCAGCAGCTCTGGACTAGCGGGCGAGCAGTACTTC
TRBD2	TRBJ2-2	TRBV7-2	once	CASSLASLAGNTGELFF	TGTGCCAGCAGCTTAGCGAGCCTAGCGGGGAACACCGGGGAGCTGTTTTTT
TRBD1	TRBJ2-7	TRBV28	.	CASSFRGQGARAYEQYF	TGTGCCAGCAGTTTTCGGGGACAGGGGGCGCGGGCCTACGAGCAGTACTTC
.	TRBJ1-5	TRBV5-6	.	CASSLQGTSNQPQHF	TGTGCCAGCAGCTTGCAGGGTACAAGCAATCAGCCCCAGCATTTT
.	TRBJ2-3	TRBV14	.	CASSQAFDTQYF	TGTGCCAGCAGCCAAGCTTTTGATACGCAGTATTTT
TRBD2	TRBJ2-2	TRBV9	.	CASSVGGAGAGELFF	TGTGCCAGCAGCGTAGGGGGCGCGGGAGCCGGGGAGCTGTTTTTT
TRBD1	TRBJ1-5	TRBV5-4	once	CASSLAGQGEQPQHF	TGTGCCAGCAGCTTAGCGGGACAGGGGGAACAGCCCCAGCATTTT
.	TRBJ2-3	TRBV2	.	CASSNRQGTDTQYF	TGTGCCAGCAGTAATAGGCAGGGAACAGATACGCAGTATTTT
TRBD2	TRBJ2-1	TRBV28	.	CASISGSKAYNEQFF	TGTGCCAGCATTAGCGGGAGTAAGGCTTACAATGAGCAGTTCTTC
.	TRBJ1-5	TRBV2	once	CASTGREGNQPQHF	TGTGCCAGTACGGGCAGGGAAGGCAATCAGCCCCAGCATTTT
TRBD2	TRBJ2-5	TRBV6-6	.	CASIEREGRETQYF	TGTGCCAGCATTGAGCGGGAGGGCCGGGAGACCCAGTACTTC
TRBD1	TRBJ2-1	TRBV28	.	CASSWGQGFSGRGSYNEQFF	TGTGCCAGCAGTTGGGGACAGGGGTTTTCGGGAAGGGGGTCCTACAATGAGCAGTTCTTC
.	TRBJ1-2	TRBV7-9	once	CASSLGPTAWYGYTF	TGTGCCAGCAGCTTAGGCCCAACAGCTTGGTATGGCTACACCTTC
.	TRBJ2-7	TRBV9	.	CASSPQTDRSTYEQYF	TGTGCCAGCAGCCCCCAGACAGACCGGTCGACCTACGAGCAGTACTTC
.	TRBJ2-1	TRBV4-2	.	CASSQDGARYNEQFF	TGTGCCAGCAGCCAAGATGGGGCGCGCTACAATGAGCAGTTCTTC
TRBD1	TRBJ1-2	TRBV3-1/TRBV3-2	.	CASSPGQGGYTF	TGTGCCAGCAGCCCGGGACAGGGCGGCTACACCTTC
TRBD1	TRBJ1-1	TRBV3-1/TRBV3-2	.	CASTHRGLNTEAFF	TGTGCCAGCACCCACAGGGGGCTGAACACTGAAGCTTTCTTT
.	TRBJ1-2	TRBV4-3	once	CASSPQGRFGGYTF	TGCGCCAGCAGCCCTCAGGGCAGGTTTGGTGGCTACACCTTC
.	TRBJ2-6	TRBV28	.	CASSSRARAGANVLTF	TGTGCCAGCAGTTCGAGGGCAAGGGCTGGGGCCAACGTCCTGACTTTC
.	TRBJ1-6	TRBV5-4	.	CASATMDSPLHF	TGTGCCAGCGCTACTATGGATTCACCCCTCCACTTT
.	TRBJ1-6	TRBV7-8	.	CASSPGEAYNSPLHF	TGTGCCAGCAGCCCTGGGGAGGCCTATAATTCACCCCTCCACTTT
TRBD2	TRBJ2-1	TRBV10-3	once	CAISDLGLAGRSYNEQFF	TGTGCCATCAGTGACCTTGGACTAGCGGGAAGGTCCTACAATGAGCAGTTCTTC
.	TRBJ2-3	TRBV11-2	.	CASRLTGTSTDTQYF	TGTGCCAGCAGACTAACCGGGACTAGCACAGATACGCAGTATTTT
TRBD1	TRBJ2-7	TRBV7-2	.	CASSSGQGANEQYF	TGTGCCAGCAGCTCCGGACAGGGGGCTAATGAGCAGTACTTC
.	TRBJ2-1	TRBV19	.	CASSRQQGSYNEQFF	TGTGCCAGTAGTAGGCAACAGGGCTCCTACAATGAGCAGTTCTTC
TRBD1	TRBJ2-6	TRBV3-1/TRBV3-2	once	CASSQWDSAVSGANVLTF	TGTGCCAGCAGCCAATGGGACAGTGCCGTCTCTGGGGCCAACGTCCTGACTTTC
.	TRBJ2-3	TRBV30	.	CAWSVLFTDTQYF	TGTGCCTGGAGTGTACTTTTCACAGATACGCAGTATTTT
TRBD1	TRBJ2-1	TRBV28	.	CASSLGGQAYNEQFF	TGTGCCAGCAGTTTAGGAGGACAGGCCTACAATGAGCAGTTCTTC
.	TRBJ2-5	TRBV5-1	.	CASSTDQETQYF	TGCGCCAGCAGCACAGACCAAGAGACCCAGTACTTC
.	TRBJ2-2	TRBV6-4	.	CASRPEGSFTGELFF	TGTGCCAGCAGACCGGAGGGTTCCTTCACCGGGGAGCTGTTTTTT
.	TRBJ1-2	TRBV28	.	CASSLVVGQGINGYTF	TGTGCCAGCAGTTTGGTGGTGGGCCAGGGAATCAATGGCTACACCTTC
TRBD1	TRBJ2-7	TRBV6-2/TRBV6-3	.	CASSSYRGLFEQYF	TGTGCCAGCAGTTCTTACAGGGGGCTATTTGAGCAGTACTTC